Sequencing of this T cell receptor (beta chain) was carried out in a study of T cell responses to AZD1222 COVID-19 vaccine. V shed 7 bases and J shed 2 bases, with 23 bases lying between them. The CDR3 consists of 17 residues. Germline V gives CDR1 SGHTA, CDR2 FQGNSA. Clones were read by immunoSEQ multiplex PCR, and TCRdb kept only the in-frame ones, dropping some. The repertoire holds roughly 150,000 clones, with roughly 90% as singletons. The receptor was isolated from an adult in good health. Sequenced material: peripheral blood, taken on day 0 of AZD1222 vaccination. The chain couples TRBV7-2 to TRBJ1-1; the D gene is possibly TRBD1 (6 bases). CDR3 residues: CASNLRTARGVNTEAFF. Here the CDR3 DNA reads TGTGCCAGCAACCTTAGGACAGCGAGAGGGGTAAACACTGAAGCTTTCTTT. Variable domain in full (rest from reference TRBV7-2 and TRBJ1-1): GAGVSQSPSNKVTEKGKDVELRCDPISGHTALYWYRQSLGQGLEFLIYFQGNSAPDKSGLPSDRFSAERTGGSVSTLTIQRTQQEDSAVYLCASNLRTARGVNTEAFFGQGTRLTVV.